This TCR beta chain was recovered during a study of technical replicates of blood from several donors. Germline values: CDR1 SGHNT, CDR2 YYREEE (reference sequence). Germline trimming cut 10 bases from V and 6 bases from J; bases unmatched to any gene: 16. CDR3 length: 16 amino acids. The protocol was immunoSEQ multiplex PCR, while the TCRdb copy is restricted to in-frame clones and leaves out a portion. The data show about 84,000 clones, with 93% seen just once and about 0.26% held by the top ten. V gene TRBV5-4 combines with J gene TRBJ1-2; 12 bases map to TRBD1. The sample taken for sequencing was T cells isolated from PBMCs. This sequence originates from a human donor in good health. CDR3 nucleotides: TGTGCCTGCCCCACCGGGACAGGGGGCGCGTTAGATGGCTACACCTTC. It is translated as CACPTGTGGALDGYTF.